These T cell receptor beta chains were read from a single sample in a study of cytomegalovirus exposure and HLA in healthy donors. Sequenced by immunoSEQ multiplex PCR; TCRdb stores in-frame clones only, minus some. The repertoire holds around 130,000 clones, with over 60% as singletons. The sample taken for sequencing was PBMCs. Receptors originate from a woman in her sixties or seventies in good health and CMV-seronegative. Both conserved end residues are part of each CDR3. The D gene is left open where the match is weak. The size entry is marked missing in some rows and otherwise reads once, few, many or a size class.

CDR3 protein | CDR3 DNA | clone size | J gene | V gene | D gene
CASSPAGDTQYF | TGTGCCAGCAGTCCTGCAGGGGATACGCAGTATTTT | few | TRBJ2-3 | TRBV28 | -
CASVGLSGGGTLNTEAFF | TGTGCCAGCGTCGGATTAAGTGGGGGAGGGACTTTAAACACTGAAGCTTTCTTT | once | TRBJ1-1 | TRBV7-9 | -
CASSARGLTGGVGAFF | TGTGCCAGCAGCGCAAGAGGCCTAACAGGGGGCGTCGGAGCTTTCTTT | few | TRBJ1-1 | TRBV11-2 | TRBD1
CASSLFGVPGELFF | TGTGCCAGCAGCTTGTTCGGGGTGCCCGGGGAGCTGTTTTTT | - | TRBJ2-2 | TRBV5-6 | -
CASSILGLAQPQYF | TGTGCCAGCAGCATTCTGGGACTAGCGCAACCTCAGTATTTT | - | TRBJ2-3 | TRBV7-9 | TRBD2
CATRQGRDQPQHF | TGCGCCACCCGACAGGGTAGAGATCAGCCCCAGCATTTT | - | TRBJ1-5 | TRBV10-2 | TRBD1
CASSQPGVETGEKLFF | TGTGCCAGCAGCCAACCCGGAGTAGAAACGGGTGAAAAACTGTTTTTT | few | TRBJ1-4 | TRBV4-2 | -
CASRERDGDNYGYTF | TGTGCCAGCAGGGAGCGGGACGGTGATAACTATGGCTACACCTTC | - | TRBJ1-2 | TRBV7-9 | -
CASSTTGTDEQYF | TGTGCCAGCAGCACGACAGGGACCGACGAGCAGTACTTC | - | TRBJ2-7 | TRBV28 | TRBD1
CASSQETKDRGHGYTF | TGCGCCAGCAGCCAGGAGACCAAGGACAGGGGGCATGGCTACACCTTC | - | TRBJ1-2 | TRBV4-1 | TRBD1
CASSWINTGARRGDTQYF | TGTGCCAGCAGCTGGATAAATACAGGAGCCCGAAGGGGAGATACGCAGTATTTT | - | TRBJ2-3 | TRBV13 | -
CASRPGQGVEKLFF | TGTGCCAGCAGGCCGGGACAGGGGGTTGAAAAACTGTTTTTT | - | TRBJ1-4 | TRBV28 | TRBD1
CASSFSAEQGNTIYF | TGTGCCAGCAGTTTTTCGGCCGAACAGGGAAACACCATATATTTT | - | TRBJ1-3 | TRBV28 | -
CASSSTGGIATNEKLFF | TGCGCCAGCAGCTCCACTGGGGGGATTGCAACTAATGAAAAACTGTTTTTT | - | TRBJ1-4 | TRBV5-1 | -
CASSPPWQGGGNIQYF | TGTGCCAGCTCACCACCGTGGCAAGGCGGTGGAAACATTCAGTACTTC | - | TRBJ2-4 | TRBV18 | -
CAWSVSLRAAGGYTF | TGTGCCTGGAGTGTATCTCTCAGGGCTGCCGGTGGCTACACCTTC | - | TRBJ1-2 | TRBV30 | -
CASRPGLAHPAGSYNEQFF | TGTGCCAGTAGACCCGGACTAGCGCATCCGGCGGGCTCCTACAATGAGCAGTTCTTC | - | TRBJ2-1 | TRBV19 | TRBD2
CASSTRQGSYYGYTF | TGTGCCAGCAGTACCAGACAGGGTTCCTACTATGGCTACACCTTC | few | TRBJ1-2 | TRBV28 | TRBD1
CASSFLADTQYF | TGTGCCAGCAGTTTCTTAGCAGATACGCAGTATTTT | - | TRBJ2-3 | TRBV28 | -
CASSFIFGQGVNEQYF | TGTGCCAGCAGTTTTATCTTCGGACAGGGGGTAAACGAGCAGTACTTC | - | TRBJ2-7 | TRBV28 | TRBD1
CASSPGLPPETQYF | TGTGCCAGCTCACCAGGACTACCCCCGGAGACCCAGTACTTC | - | TRBJ2-5 | TRBV18 | -
CWRGAYGYTF | TGTTGGCGGGGTGCCTATGGCTACACCTTC | - | TRBJ1-2 | TRBV19 | -
CASSSGLAEETQYF | TGCGCCAGCAGCTCAGGACTAGCTGAAGAGACCCAGTACTTC | - | TRBJ2-5 | TRBV5-1 | TRBD2
CASSERGAGDSNQPQHF | TGTGCCAGCAGTGAAAGAGGGGCGGGGGATAGCAATCAGCCCCAGCATTTT | - | TRBJ1-5 | TRBV6-1 | -
CASSDGDRGFYGYTF | TGTGCCAGCAGTGACGGGGACAGGGGATTCTATGGCTACACCTTC | - | TRBJ1-2 | TRBV6-4 | TRBD1
CASSLTSGRNEQFF | TGTGCCAGCAGCTTGACTAGCGGGCGCAATGAGCAGTTCTTC | - | TRBJ2-1 | TRBV5-4 | TRBD2
CASSQDSGQPQHF | TGTGCCAGCAGTCAGGACTCGGGGCAGCCCCAGCATTTT | - | TRBJ1-5 | TRBV2 | -
CASSPPGQGNYEQYF | TGTGCCAGCAGCCCTCCGGGACAGGGGAACTACGAGCAGTACTTC | once | TRBJ2-7 | TRBV6-6 | TRBD1
CASSQDRGRRETQYF | TGTGCCAGCAGCCAAGATAGAGGGAGAAGGGAGACCCAGTACTTC | - | TRBJ2-5 | TRBV14 | -
CASSLTGGDTNSPLHF | TGTGCCAGCAGCTTAACAGGGGGAGATACTAATTCACCCCTCCACTTT | - | TRBJ1-6 | TRBV7-6 | TRBD1
CASRPTGGNQPQHF | TGCGCCAGCAGGCCGACAGGGGGCAATCAGCCCCAGCATTTT | - | TRBJ1-5 | TRBV4-1 | TRBD1
CASRLEFANEQFF | TGCGCCAGCCGGCTAGAGTTTGCCAATGAGCAGTTCTTC | - | TRBJ2-1 | TRBV5-1 | -
CASSWRGDSEKLFF | TGTGCCAGCAGTTGGAGGGGGGACAGTGAAAAACTGTTTTTT | once | TRBJ1-4 | TRBV27 | TRBD1
CASSFDREVGYTF | TGTGCCAGCAGCTTCGACAGGGAGGTCGGCTACACCTTC | once | TRBJ1-2 | TRBV7-2 | TRBD1
CASSQVGLAMNEQYF | TGCGCCAGCAGCCAAGTAGGCCTAGCTATGAACGAGCAGTACTTC | - | TRBJ2-7 | TRBV4-1 | -
CASSGQVQETQYF | TGTGCCAGCAGCGGACAGGTCCAAGAGACCCAGTACTTC | - | TRBJ2-5 | TRBV5-6 | TRBD1
CASSLGTRETQYF | TGTGCCAGCAGCTTAGGTACCCGGGAGACCCAGTACTTC | - | TRBJ2-5 | TRBV7-2 | -
CASSATSGGATTGELFF | TGTGCCAGCAGCGCCACTAGCGGGGGGGCCACCACCGGGGAGCTGTTTTTT | - | TRBJ2-2 | TRBV7-6 | TRBD2
CASRQQNQPQHF | TGTGCCAGCCGACAGCAGAATCAGCCCCAGCATTTT | - | TRBJ1-5 | TRBV27 | -
CASTPRGAHSNTEAFF | TGTGCCAGCACCCCGCGGGGAGCCCATAGTAACACTGAAGCTTTCTTT | - | TRBJ1-1 | TRBV27 | -
CASSPSRLRETQYF | TGTGCCAGCAGCCCCAGTAGGCTGCGGGAGACCCAGTACTTC | few | TRBJ2-5 | TRBV7-2 | -
CASSQGQGSNQPQHF | TGCGCCAGCAGCCAGGGACAGGGGAGCAATCAGCCCCAGCATTTT | - | TRBJ1-5 | TRBV4-1 | TRBD1
CASSQSGLASNEQFF | TGTGCCAGCAGCCAATCGGGTCTAGCTTCCAATGAGCAGTTCTTC | few | TRBJ2-1 | TRBV4-2 | -
CASRGTGGAYSPLHF | TGTGCCAGCAGGGGGACAGGGGGCGCATACTCACCCCTCCACTTT | - | TRBJ1-6 | TRBV28 | TRBD1